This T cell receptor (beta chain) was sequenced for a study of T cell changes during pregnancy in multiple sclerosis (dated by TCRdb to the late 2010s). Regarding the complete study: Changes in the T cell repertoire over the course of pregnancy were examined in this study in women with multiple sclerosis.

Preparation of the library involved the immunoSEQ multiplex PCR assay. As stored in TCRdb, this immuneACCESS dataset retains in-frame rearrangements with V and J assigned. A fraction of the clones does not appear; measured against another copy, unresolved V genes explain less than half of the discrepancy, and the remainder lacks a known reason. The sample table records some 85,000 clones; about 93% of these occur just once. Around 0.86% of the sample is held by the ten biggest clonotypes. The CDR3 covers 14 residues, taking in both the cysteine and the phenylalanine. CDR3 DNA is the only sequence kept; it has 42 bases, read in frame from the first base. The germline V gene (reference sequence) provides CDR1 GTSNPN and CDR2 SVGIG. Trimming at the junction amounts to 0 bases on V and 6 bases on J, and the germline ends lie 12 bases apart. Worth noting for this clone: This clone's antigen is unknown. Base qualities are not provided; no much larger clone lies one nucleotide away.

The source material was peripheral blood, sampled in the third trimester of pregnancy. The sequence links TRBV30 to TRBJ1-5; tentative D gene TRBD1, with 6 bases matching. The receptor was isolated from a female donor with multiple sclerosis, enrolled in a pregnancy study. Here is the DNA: TGTGCCTGGAGTGTAGGGGGAGTCGGTCAGCCCCAGCATTTT. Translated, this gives CAWSVGGVGQPQHF.